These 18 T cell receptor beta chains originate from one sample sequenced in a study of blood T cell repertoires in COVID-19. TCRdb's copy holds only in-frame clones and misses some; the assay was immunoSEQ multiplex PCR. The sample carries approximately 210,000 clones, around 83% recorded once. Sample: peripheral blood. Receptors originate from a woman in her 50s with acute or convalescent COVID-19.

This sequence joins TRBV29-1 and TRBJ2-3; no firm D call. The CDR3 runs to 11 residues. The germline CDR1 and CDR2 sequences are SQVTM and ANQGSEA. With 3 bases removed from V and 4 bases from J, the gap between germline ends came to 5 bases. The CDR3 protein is CSVDSADTQYF. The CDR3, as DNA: TGCAGCGTTGACTCGGCAGATACGCAGTATTTT.

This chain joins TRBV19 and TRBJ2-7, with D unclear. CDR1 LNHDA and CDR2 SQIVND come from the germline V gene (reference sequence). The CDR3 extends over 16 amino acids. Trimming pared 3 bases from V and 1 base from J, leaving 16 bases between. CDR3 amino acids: CASSILATSLSYEQYF. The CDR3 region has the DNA TGTGCCAGTAGTATTCTGGCCACATCGTTATCCTACGAGCAGTACTTC. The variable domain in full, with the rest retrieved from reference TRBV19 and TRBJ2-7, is DGGITQSPKYLFRKEGQNVTLSCEQNLNHDAMYWYRQDPGQGLRLIYYSQIVNDFQKGDIAEGYSVSREKKESFPLTVTSAQKNPTAFYLCASSILATSLSYEQYFGPGTRLTVT.

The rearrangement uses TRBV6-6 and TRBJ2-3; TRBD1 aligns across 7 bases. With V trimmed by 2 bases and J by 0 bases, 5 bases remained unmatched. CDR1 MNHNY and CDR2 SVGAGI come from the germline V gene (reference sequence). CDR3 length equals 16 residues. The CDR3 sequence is CASSYATGDSTDTQYF. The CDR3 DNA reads TGTGCCAGCAGTTACGCCACAGGGGACAGCACAGATACGCAGTATTTT.

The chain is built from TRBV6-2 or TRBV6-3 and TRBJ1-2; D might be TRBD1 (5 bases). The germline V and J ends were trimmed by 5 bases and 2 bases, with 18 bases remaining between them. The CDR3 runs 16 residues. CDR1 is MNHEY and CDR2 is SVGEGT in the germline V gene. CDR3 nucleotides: TGTGCCAGCAGTAAAAGGGGAGGACATTCCAACTATGGCTACACCTTC. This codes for CASSKRGGHSNYGYTF.

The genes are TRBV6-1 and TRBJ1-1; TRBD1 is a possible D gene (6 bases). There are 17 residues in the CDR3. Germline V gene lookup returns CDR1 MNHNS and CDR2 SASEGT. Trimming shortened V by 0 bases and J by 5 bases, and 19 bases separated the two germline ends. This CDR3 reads CASSEAGGATGRTEAFF. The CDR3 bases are TGTGCCAGCAGTGAAGCGGGGGGGGCTACAGGACGAACTGAAGCTTTCTTT.

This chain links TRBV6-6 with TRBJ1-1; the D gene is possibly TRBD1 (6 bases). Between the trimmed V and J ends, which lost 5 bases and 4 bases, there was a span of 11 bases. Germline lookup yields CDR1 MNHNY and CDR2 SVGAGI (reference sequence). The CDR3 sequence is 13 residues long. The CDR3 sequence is CASSQGLRTEAFF. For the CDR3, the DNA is TGTGCCAGCAGTCAGGGGCTTCGCACTGAAGCTTTCTTT.

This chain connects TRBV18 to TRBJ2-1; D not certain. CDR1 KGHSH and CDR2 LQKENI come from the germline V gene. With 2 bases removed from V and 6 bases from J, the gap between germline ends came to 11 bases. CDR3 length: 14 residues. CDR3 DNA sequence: TGTGCCAGCTCACCAGCGATAGTACGCAATGAGCAGTTCTTC. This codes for CASSPAIVRNEQFF.

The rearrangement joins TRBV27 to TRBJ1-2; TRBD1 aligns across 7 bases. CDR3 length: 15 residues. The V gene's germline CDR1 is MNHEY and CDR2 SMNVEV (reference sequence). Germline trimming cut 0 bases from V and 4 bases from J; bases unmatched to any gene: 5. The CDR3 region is CASSLSGTDPYGYTF. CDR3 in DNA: TGTGCCAGCAGTTTATCTGGGACAGACCCCTATGGCTACACCTTC.

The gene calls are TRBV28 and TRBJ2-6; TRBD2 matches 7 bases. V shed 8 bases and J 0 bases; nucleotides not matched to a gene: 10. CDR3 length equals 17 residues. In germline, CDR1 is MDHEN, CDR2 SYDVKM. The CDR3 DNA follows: TGTGCCAGCTACGGGGGGAATCCCCTCTCTGGGGCCAACGTCCTGACTTTC. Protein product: CASYGGNPLSGANVLTF. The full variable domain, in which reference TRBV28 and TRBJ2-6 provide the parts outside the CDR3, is DVKVTQSSRYLVKRTGEKVFLECVQDMDHENMFWYRQDPGLGLRLIYFSYDVKMKEKGDIPEGYSVSREKKERFSLILESASTNQTSMYLCASYGGNPLSGANVLTFGAGSRLTVL.

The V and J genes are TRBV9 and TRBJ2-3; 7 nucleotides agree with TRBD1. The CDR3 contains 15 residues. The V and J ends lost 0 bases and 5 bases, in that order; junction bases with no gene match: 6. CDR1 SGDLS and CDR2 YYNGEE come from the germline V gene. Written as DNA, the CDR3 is TGTGCCAGCAGCGTAGTCCGGGACAGAGGAGATACGCAGTATTTT. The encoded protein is CASSVVRDRGDTQYF. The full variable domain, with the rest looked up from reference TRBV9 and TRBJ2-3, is DSGVTQTPKHLITATGQRVTLRCSPRSGDLSVYWYQQSLDQGLQFLIQYYNGEERAKGNILERFSAQQFPDLHSELNLSSLELGDSALYFCASSVVRDRGDTQYFGPGTRLTVL.

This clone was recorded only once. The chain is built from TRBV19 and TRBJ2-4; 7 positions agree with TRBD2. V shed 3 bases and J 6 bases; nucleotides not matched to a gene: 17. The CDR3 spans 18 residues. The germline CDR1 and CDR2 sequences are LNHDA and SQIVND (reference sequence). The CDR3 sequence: CASSMRRSLGGMANIQYF. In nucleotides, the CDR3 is TGTGCCAGTAGTATGAGGAGGAGTCTGGGAGGGATGGCAAACATTCAGTACTTC. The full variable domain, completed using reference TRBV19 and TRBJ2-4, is DGGITQSPKYLFRKEGQNVTLSCEQNLNHDAMYWYRQDPGQGLRLIYYSQIVNDFQKGDIAEGYSVSREKKESFPLTVTSAQKNPTAFYLCASSMRRSLGGMANIQYFGAGTRLSVL.

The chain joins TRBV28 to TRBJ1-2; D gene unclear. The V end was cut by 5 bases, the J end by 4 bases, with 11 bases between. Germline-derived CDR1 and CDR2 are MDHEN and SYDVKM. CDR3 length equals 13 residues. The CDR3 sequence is CASSAPGVYGYTF. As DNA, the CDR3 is TGTGCCAGCAGTGCCCCCGGGGTCTATGGCTACACCTTC.

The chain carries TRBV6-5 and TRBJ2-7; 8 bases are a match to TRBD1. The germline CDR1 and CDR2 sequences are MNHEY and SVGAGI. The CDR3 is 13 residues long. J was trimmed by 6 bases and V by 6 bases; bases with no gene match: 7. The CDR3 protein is CASRMAGGTEQYF. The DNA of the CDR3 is TGTGCCAGCAGGATGGCAGGGGGCACCGAGCAGTACTTC.

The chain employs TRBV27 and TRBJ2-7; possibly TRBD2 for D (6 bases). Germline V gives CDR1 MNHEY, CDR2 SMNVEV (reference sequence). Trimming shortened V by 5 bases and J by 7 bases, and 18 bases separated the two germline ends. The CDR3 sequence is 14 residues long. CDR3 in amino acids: CASSPSRGTSEQYF. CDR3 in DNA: TGTGCCAGCAGTCCAAGCCGGGGGACTTCTGAGCAGTACTTC.

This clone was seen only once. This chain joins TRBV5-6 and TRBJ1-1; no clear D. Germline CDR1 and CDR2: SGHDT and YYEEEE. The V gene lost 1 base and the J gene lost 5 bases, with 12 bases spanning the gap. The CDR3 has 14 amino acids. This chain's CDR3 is CASSLPSPGTEAFF. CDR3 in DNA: TGTGCCAGCAGCTTGCCGTCTCCGGGGACTGAAGCTTTCTTT.

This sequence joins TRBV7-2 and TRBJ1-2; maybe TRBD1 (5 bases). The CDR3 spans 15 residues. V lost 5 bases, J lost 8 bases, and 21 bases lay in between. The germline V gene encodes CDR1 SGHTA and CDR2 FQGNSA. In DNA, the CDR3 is TGTGCCAGCAGCCCAACTACAGGTCTACGAGGAGGCTACACCTTC. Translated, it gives CASSPTTGLRGGYTF.

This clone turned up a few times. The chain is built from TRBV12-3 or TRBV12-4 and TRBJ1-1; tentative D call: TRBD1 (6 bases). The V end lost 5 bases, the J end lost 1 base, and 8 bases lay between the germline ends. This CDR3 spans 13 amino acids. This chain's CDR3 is CASSRRGNTEAFF. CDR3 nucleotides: TGTGCCAGCAGTCGCAGGGGGAACACTGAAGCTTTCTTT.

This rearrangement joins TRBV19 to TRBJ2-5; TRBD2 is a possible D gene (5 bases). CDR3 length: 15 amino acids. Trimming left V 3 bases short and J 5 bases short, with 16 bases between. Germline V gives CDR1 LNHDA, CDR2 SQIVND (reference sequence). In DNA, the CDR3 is TGTGCCAGTAGTATCGATCGGGCTAGCTTGGAGACCCAGTACTTC. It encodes CASSIDRASLETQYF.